This T cell receptor beta chain is from a study of cytomegalovirus exposure and HLA in healthy donors. This clone was observed a single time. Its target is unknown. Other nucleotide sequences in the sample specify the same CDR3. Vbeta (60) and Jbeta (13) primers were used in the PCR. Profiling relied on immunoSEQ multiplex PCR, and the TCRdb table lists in-frame clones only, not all of them. The table records some 170,000 clones, roughly three quarters of them present only once. The CDR3 has 13 residues. Germline loops: CDR1 SGHVS, CDR2 FQNEAQ. Trimming took 3 bases from V and 2 from J, leaving 8 bases between them. Study observations and caveats: Rare sequences made up most TCRs, while some public TCRs were found in many donors. It was reported that the classifier diagnosed cytomegalovirus status with high specificity and sensitivity in both the original and validation cohorts.

The sequence was collected from a man aged 55 to 70 in good health and CMV-seronegative. Source material: PBMCs. The gene calls are TRBV7-8 and TRBJ2-7; possible D gene TRBD1, 5 bases. This CDR3 reads CASSFRQTYEQYF. CDR3 coding DNA: TGTGCCAGCAGCTTTAGACAGACCTACGAGCAGTACTTC.